A single sample gave rise to the 5 T cell receptor beta chains below, sequenced in a study of blood T cells in healthy people across ages. A second PCR, run for roughly 7 to 12 cycles, used a sample-barcoded 5' primer plus a J-beta primer mix. TCRdb analysed the 5' RACE reads with MiXCR anew, one entry per CDR3 protein. This table has fewer than 900,000 distinct CDR3 sequences, roughly 41% appearing once. Sequenced: blood. These receptors all stem from a woman aged 60 to 75 in good health.

This clonotype showed up many times. The gene calls are TRBV4-3 and TRBJ2-7; D possibly corresponds to TRBD2 (5 bases). Germline CDR1 reads LGHNA; CDR2 reads YSLEER. Trimming removed 4 bases from V and 1 base from J, with 14 bases in between. The CDR3 has 15 amino acids. The CDR3 sequence is CASSPGLLSSYEQYF. The CDR3 nucleotides are TGCGCCAGCAGCCCCGGACTCTTAAGTTCCTACGAGCAGTACTTC.

Notes on this clonotype: Given a much more abundant clone one base away, this may be a read error. This chain uses TRBV29-1 with TRBJ2-7, with 7 bases identical to TRBD1. The CDR3 runs 12 residues. Germline V gene lookup returns CDR1 SQVTM and CDR2 ANQGSEA. Unmatched junction bases numbered 9, after V lost 6 bases and J lost 7 bases. The CDR3: CSVLQGTGEQYF. For the CDR3, the DNA is TGCAGCGTCCTACAGGGGACGGGTGAGCAGTACTTC.

A few counts support this clonotype. The rearrangement uses TRBV12-3 or TRBV12-4 and TRBJ2-2; D is unresolved. The CDR3 extends over 13 amino acids. The germline V and J ends were trimmed by 7 bases and 1 base, with 7 bases remaining between them. CDR3 sequence: CASIPRNTGELFF. CDR3 bases: TGTGCCAGCATCCCCCGGAACACCGGGGAGCTGTTTTTT.

The chain is built from TRBV18 and TRBJ1-6, with 8 nucleotides matching TRBD1. Germline CDR1 is KGHSH and CDR2 is LQKENI. V was clipped by 3 bases and J by 4 bases; unmatched bases: 11. The CDR3 sequence is 18 residues long. CDR3 protein: CASSPQSRDRTYNSPLHF. The CDR3, as DNA: TGTGCCAGCTCACCCCAAAGTCGGGACAGGACTTATAATTCACCCCTCCACTTT.

On this clonotype: This may be a read error: a much more frequent sequence differs by one nucleotide. The chain recombines TRBV12-3 or TRBV12-4 with TRBJ2-7; 7 bases line up with TRBD2. The V and J ends lost 11 bases and 5 bases, in that order; junction bases with no gene match: 12. CDR3 length: 13 residues. CDR3 nucleotide sequence: TGTGCCGGCACCCCCGGGACTAAAGACGAGCAGTACTTC. Translation gives CAGTPGTKDEQYF.